This entry describes one T cell receptor beta chain. After removal of 6 bases from V and 7 bases from J, the junction contained 15 bases not matched to a gene. Per the germline V gene, CDR1 is SGHTA and CDR2 is FQGNSA. The CDR3 runs to 15 residues. The PCR had 60 Vbeta and 13 Jbeta primers. The repertoire was sequenced with immunoSEQ multiplex PCR; TCRdb's copy has only in-frame clones and lacks some. The sample gives around 130,000 clones, around 77% of which show up once; 1% to 1.5% is in the top ten. This specimen belongs to a study of cytomegalovirus exposure and HLA in healthy donors. The chain links TRBV7-2 to TRBJ2-7; 7 bases line up with TRBD1. The TCR originated in a middle-aged man in good health and CMV-seronegative. The sequencing input was PBMCs. CDR3 sequence reads: CASRPRQGPMGEQYF. The CDR3 DNA follows: TGTGCCAGCAGACCTCGACAGGGCCCGATGGGGGAGCAGTACTTC.